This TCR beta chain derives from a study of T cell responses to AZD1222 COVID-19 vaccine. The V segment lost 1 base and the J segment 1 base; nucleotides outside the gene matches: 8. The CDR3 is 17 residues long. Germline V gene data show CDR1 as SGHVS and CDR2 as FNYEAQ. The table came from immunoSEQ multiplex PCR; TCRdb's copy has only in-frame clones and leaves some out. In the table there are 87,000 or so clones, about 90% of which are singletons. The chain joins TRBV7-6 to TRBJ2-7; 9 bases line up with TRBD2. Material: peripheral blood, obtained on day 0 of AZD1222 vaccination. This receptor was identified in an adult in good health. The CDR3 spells CASSLEASGASSYEQYF. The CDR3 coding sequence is TGTGCCAGCAGCTTAGAGGCTAGCGGGGCGAGTTCCTACGAGCAGTACTTC.